This T cell receptor (beta chain) comes out of a study of cytomegalovirus exposure and HLA in healthy donors. The primer mix had 60 Vbeta and 13 Jbeta primers. The method was immunoSEQ multiplex PCR; TCRdb's version includes in-frame clones alone and lacks a portion of them. The repertoire holds some 130,000 clones, with roughly 77% as singletons. The table lists this clone with a count of one. CDR1 is SEHNR, CDR2 FQNEAQ, per germline (reference sequence). The CDR3 totals 17 residues. Deletions cut 5 bases from V and 5 bases from J, with 22 bases between. Specimen: PBMCs. The sequence was obtained from a man aged 25 to 40 in good health. This chain joins TRBV7-9 and TRBJ2-1; TRBD2 might be the D (6 bases). The CDR3 loop is CASSPPPGGLDNNEQFF. The CDR3 DNA is TGTGCCAGCAGCCCGCCCCCCGGGGGATTGGATAACAATGAGCAGTTCTTC.